Here is one TCR beta chain with its context. The CDR3 runs 15 residues. Trimming took 6 bases from V and 2 from J; bases not matched to a gene: 5. Germline CDR1 SGHRS, CDR2 YFSETQ. This sample is drawn from a study of blood T cell repertoires in COVID-19. About the study: Donors in the United States, Italy and Spain gave samples during acute or convalescent COVID-19. T cells, B-cell-depleted T cells, or PBMCs provided the cDNA or gDNA that served as material.

In the authors' methods: Cell counts per sample came from amplifying reference gene primers. Sequencing was performed with immunoSEQ multiplex PCR; in TCRdb, only in-frame clones are kept and a portion is missing. The V and J calls and clone size are taken from that table; D and trimming were inferred from the DNA. The sample has 100,000 or so clones, more than 70% seen once. The chain carries TRBV5-1 and TRBJ2-3; 11 bases align to TRBD2. The sample comprised peripheral blood. The source is a woman aged 25 to 45 with acute or convalescent COVID-19. The CDR3 DNA sequence: TGCGCCAGCACCAAGACTAGCGGGGACACAGATACGCAGTATTTT. Its protein is CASTKTSGDTDTQYF.